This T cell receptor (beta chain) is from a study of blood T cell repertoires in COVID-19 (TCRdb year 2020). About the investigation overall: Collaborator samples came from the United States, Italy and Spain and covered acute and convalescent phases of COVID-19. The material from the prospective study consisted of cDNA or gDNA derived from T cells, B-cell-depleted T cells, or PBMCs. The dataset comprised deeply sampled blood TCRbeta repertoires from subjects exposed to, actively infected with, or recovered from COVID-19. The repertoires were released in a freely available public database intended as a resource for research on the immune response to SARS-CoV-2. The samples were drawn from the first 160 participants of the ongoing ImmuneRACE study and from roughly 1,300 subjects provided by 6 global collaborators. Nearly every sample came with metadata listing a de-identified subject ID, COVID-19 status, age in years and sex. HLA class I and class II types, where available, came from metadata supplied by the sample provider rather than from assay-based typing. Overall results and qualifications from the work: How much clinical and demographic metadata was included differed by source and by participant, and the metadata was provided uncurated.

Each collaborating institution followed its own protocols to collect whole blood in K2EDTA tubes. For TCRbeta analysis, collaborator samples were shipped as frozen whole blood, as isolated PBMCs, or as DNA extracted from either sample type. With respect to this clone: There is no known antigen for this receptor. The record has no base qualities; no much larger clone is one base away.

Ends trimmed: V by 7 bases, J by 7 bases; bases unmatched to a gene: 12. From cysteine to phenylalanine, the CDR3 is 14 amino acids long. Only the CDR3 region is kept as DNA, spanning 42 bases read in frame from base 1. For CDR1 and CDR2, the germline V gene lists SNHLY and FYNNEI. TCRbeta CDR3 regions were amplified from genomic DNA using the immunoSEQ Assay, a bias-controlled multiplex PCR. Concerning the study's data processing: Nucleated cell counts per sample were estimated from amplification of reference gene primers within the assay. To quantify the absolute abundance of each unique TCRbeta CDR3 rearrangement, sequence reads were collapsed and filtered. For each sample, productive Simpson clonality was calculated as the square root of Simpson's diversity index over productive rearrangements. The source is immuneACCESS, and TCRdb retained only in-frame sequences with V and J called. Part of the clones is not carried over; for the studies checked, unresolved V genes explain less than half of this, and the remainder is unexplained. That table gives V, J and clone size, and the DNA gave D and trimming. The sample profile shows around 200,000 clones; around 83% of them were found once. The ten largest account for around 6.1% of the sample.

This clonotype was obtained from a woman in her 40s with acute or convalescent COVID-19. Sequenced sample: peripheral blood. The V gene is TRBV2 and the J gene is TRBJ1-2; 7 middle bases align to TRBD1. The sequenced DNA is TGTGCCAGCACCCCGACAGGGCCTGCGGTTGGCTACACCTTC. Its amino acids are CASTPTGPAVGYTF.